The 17 T cell receptor beta chains below were found in one sample sequenced in a study of beta chain features in type 1 diabetes. Of the isolated RNA, all was reverse transcribed, and so the sequenced material was expressed TCRB transcripts. Repertoires were generated with immunoSEQ multiplex PCR, while TCRdb's copy carries only in-frame clones and drops some. The data hold roughly 330,000 clones, with approximately 13% observed a single time. Points from the study as a whole: Shorter TCRB CDR3s, moderately but significantly so, marked every one of the four CD4+ subsets in Type 1 diabetes patients.

For these TCRs, the target antigens are not known. Sequencing was performed on naive CD4+ T cells from blood. These receptors all come from a young woman with type 1 diabetes.

The sample holds a few counts of this clone. Mismatch with germline at one junction end may stem from a read error. CDR3 nucleotides: TGTGCCAGCTCACCATCGGGAGGCCACCAAGGGACCCAGTACTTC. Translation gives CASSPSGGHQGTQYF. The rearrangement uses TRBV18 and TRBJ2-5; 7 bases fit TRBD2. CDR1 KGHSH and CDR2 LQKENI come from the germline V gene. The CDR3 is 15 residues long. The full variable domain, in which reference TRBV18 and TRBJ2-5 provide the parts outside the CDR3, is NAGVMQNPRHLVRRRGQEARLRCSPMKGHSHVYWYRQLPEEGLKFMVYLQKENIIDESGMPKERFSAEFPKEGPSILRIQQVVRGDSAAYFCASSPSGGHQGTQYFGPGTRLLVL.

The rearrangement uses TRBV4-1 and TRBJ2-1, with TRBD2 identical over 8 bases. Germline V gives CDR1 MGHRA, CDR2 YSYEKL. This CDR3 has 15 residues. J lost 6 bases, V lost 2 bases, and 6 bases had no gene match. The CDR3 here is CASSQLGLAGNEQFF. Here the CDR3 DNA reads TGCGCCAGCAGCCAATTAGGACTAGCTGGCAATGAGCAGTTCTTC.

This clone occurred a few times. V usage is TRBV2 and J usage is TRBJ1-2; 7 positions match TRBD1. Unmatched junction bases numbered 11, after V lost 6 bases and J lost 4 bases. The CDR3 consists of 15 residues. The germline CDR1 and CDR2 sequences are SNHLY and FYNNEI. Here the CDR3 reads CASSQRGTGVYGYTF. The DNA of the CDR3 is TGTGCCAGCAGCCAGAGAGGTACAGGGGTCTATGGCTACACCTTC. Based on the CDR3 plus reference TRBV2 and TRBJ1-2, the full variable domain is EPEVTQTPSHQVTQMGQEVILRCVPISNHLYFYWYRQILGQKVEFLVSFYNNEISEKSEIFDDQFSVERPDGSNFTLKIRSTKLEDSAMYFCASSQRGTGVYGYTFGSGTRLTVV.

V is TRBV6-6 and J is TRBJ2-7, with D possibly matching TRBD2 (6 bases). CDR3 length: 14 residues. Germline CDR1 reads MNHNY; CDR2 reads SVGAGI (reference sequence). V lost 2 bases and J lost 2, with 10 bases in between. For the CDR3, the DNA is TGTGCCAGCAGTTACGGGGGGAGAGCCTACGAGCAGTACGTC. Amino acid sequence: CASSYGGRAYEQYV.

A remark on this clone: The junction departs from germline at one end; a sequencing error may be responsible. The chain joins TRBV5-8 to TRBJ1-1; 9 bases align to TRBD1. There are 12 residues in the CDR3. Germline V CDR1 and CDR2: SGHTS, YDEGEE. The CDR3 loop reads CASSLVTGQGLF. CDR3 DNA sequence: TGTGCCAGCAGCTTGGTAACGGGACAGGGACTCTTT.

The chain recombines TRBV9 with TRBJ2-5, with 7 bases fitting TRBD2. V dropped 1 base and J dropped 2; count of bases not matched to a gene: 8. Germline CDR1 reads SGDLS; CDR2 reads YYNGEE. The CDR3 sequence is 16 residues long. The CDR3 sequence: CASSVLGSSGQETQYF. CDR3 nucleotide sequence: TGTGCCAGCAGCGTACTTGGGTCTAGCGGACAAGAGACCCAGTACTTC.

The rearrangement uses TRBV6-6 and TRBJ1-5; perhaps TRBD1 as D (5 bases). The CDR3 has 13 amino acids. V was cut by 6 bases and J by 9 bases, with 15 bases left in between. Germline CDR1 is MNHNY and CDR2 is SVGAGI (reference sequence). The CDR3 region is CASSPTEAGPQHF. The CDR3 DNA reads as TGTGCCAGCAGCCCGACAGAAGCCGGGCCCCAGCATTTT.

This clone was observed a few times. V and J are TRBV25-1 and TRBJ2-7, with 9 bases fitting TRBD1. This CDR3 contains 13 residues. V lost 6 bases to trimming and J lost 6 bases; unmatched junction nucleotides: 6. Germline CDR1 and CDR2: MGHDK and SYGVNS. The CDR3 DNA reads as TGTGCCAGCAGGGGACAGGGTATGAGCGAGCAGTACGTC. This encodes CASRGQGMSEQYV.

The chain is built from TRBV19 and TRBJ1-2, with TRBD1 as a possible D gene (5 bases). The CDR3 loop spans 15 amino acids. Trimming removed 3 bases from V and 4 bases from J, with 15 bases in between. The germline V gene has CDR1 LNHDA and CDR2 SQIVND (reference sequence). The CDR3 DNA reads TGTGCCAGTAGTATGCGGCAGGGACTAGGCTATGGCTACACCTTC. Amino acid sequence: CASSMRQGLGYGYTF.

This clone was picked up a small number of times. The J gene is TRBJ1-2, the V gene TRBV19; D gene uncertain. Germline CDR1 reads LNHDA; CDR2 reads SQIVND (reference sequence). Deletions cut 3 bases from V and 0 bases from J, with 11 bases between. This CDR3 has 15 residues. The CDR3 sequence: CASSIGPGSNYGYTF. As DNA, the CDR3 is TGTGCCAGTAGTATTGGGCCAGGCTCTAACTATGGCTACACCTTC.

A few counts support this clone. The chain uses TRBV18 and TRBJ2-1; D is perhaps TRBD1 (6 bases). The CDR3 covers 15 residues. V was cut by 4 bases and J by 5 bases, with 15 bases left in between. The germline CDR1 and CDR2 sequences are KGHSH and LQKENI. The CDR3 coding sequence is TGTGCCAGCTCACTACAGGGTCAGCGGAACAATGAGCAGTTCTTC. Protein: CASSLQGQRNNEQFF.

This clone has just a few counts. V is TRBV30 and J is TRBJ2-2; perhaps TRBD2 as D (6 bases). Germline CDR1 reads GTSNPN; CDR2 reads SVGIG (reference sequence). The CDR3 totals 14 residues. V lost 2 bases and J 3 bases, leaving 10 bases between the germline ends. CDR3 sequence: CAWSLGLHTGELFF. DNA for the CDR3: TGTGCCTGGAGTTTGGGACTTCACACCGGGGAGCTGTTTTTT.

The chain uses TRBV4-2 and TRBJ2-1; TRBD2 aligns across 10 bases. The CDR3 spans 16 residues. The V and J ends lost 3 bases and 2 bases, in that order; junction bases with no gene match: 4. CDR1 is LGHNA and CDR2 is YNFKEQ in the germline V gene. In DNA, the CDR3 is TGTGCCAGCAGCCAGGCCGGGACTAGCGCCTACAATGAGCAGTTCTTC. Protein product: CASSQAGTSAYNEQFF.

The rearrangement links TRBV28 to TRBJ2-1, with 10 bases lining up with TRBD2. The CDR3 spans 15 residues. V lost 5 bases to trimming and J lost 6 bases; unmatched junction nucleotides: 7. CDR1 is MDHEN and CDR2 is SYDVKM in the germline V gene. The CDR3 here is CASSPSGSRSNEQFF. The CDR3 DNA reads TGTGCCAGCAGTCCTAGCGGGAGTAGGAGCAATGAGCAGTTCTTC.

This chain links TRBV13 with TRBJ1-1; D not certain. The germline V and J ends were trimmed by 3 bases and 0 bases, with 8 bases remaining between them. Germline-derived CDR1 and CDR2 are PRHDT and FYEKMQ (reference sequence). This CDR3 is 14 amino acids long. The CDR3 protein is CASSLSPLNTEAFF. The CDR3 DNA is TGTGCCAGCAGCTTGTCCCCCTTGAACACTGAAGCTTTCTTT.

This clone was recorded a few times. The rearrangement joins TRBV5-1 to TRBJ2-7; possibly TRBD2 for D (6 bases). The germline V and J ends were trimmed by 5 bases and 5 bases, with 17 bases remaining between them. In germline, CDR1 is SGHRS, CDR2 YFSETQ. The CDR3 has 14 amino acids. The CDR3 reads CASRQPGLPNEQYF. The CDR3 DNA is TGCGCCAGCAGACAACCGGGACTCCCAAACGAGCAGTACTTC.

In this sample, this clone turned up a few times. V is TRBV7-2 and J is TRBJ1-5; D gene uncertain. Germline V CDR1 and CDR2: SGHTA, FQGNSA. This CDR3 contains 12 residues. V lost 1 base and J lost 7, with 5 bases in between. DNA of the CDR3: TGTGCCAGCAGCTTAGGTAGCCAGCCCCAGCATTTT. The encoded protein is CASSLGSQPQHF.